This T cell receptor beta chain was found in a study of blood T cells in healthy people across ages. V lost 5 bases and J 7 bases, leaving 12 bases between the germline ends. The CDR3 has 12 amino acids. This clonotype was picked up a small number of times. Alongside a J-beta primer mix, a sample-barcoded 5' primer served in a second PCR lasting roughly 6 to 11 cycles. Each cDNA molecule received a tag from a template-switch adaptor that had 12 random nucleotides. From the 5' RACE reads, TCRdb called clonotypes with MiXCR, one entry per CDR3 protein. The sample contains approximately 810,000 distinct CDR3 sequences, about 34% of which appear only once. Drawn from each donor were 9 to 10 milliliters of peripheral blood. The amount of total RNA extracted per sample was at least 5.5 micrograms.

V usage is TRBV12-3 or TRBV12-4 and J usage is TRBJ2-7, with a weak D call TRBD2 (6 bases). The receptor was isolated from a man in his late teens or twenties in good health. Sequencing input: blood. CDR3 residues: CASSPTRNEQYF. CDR3 coding DNA: TGTGCCAGCAGTCCGACTAGGAATGAGCAGTACTTC.